This T cell receptor beta chain comes out of a study of regulatory T cells in long-lasting Graves disease (dated by TCRdb to the early 2020s). In the study overall: Newly diagnosed Graves' disease patients had taken antithyroid drugs for less than 3 months. Patients with persistent Graves' disease were compared with patients with newly diagnosed Graves' disease using TCR sequencing and RNA sequencing of peripheral blood. The study was conducted in China and was registered as a clinical trial. A total of approximately 35 samples underwent TCR sequencing: about 13 from persistent and about 20 from newly diagnosed Graves' disease patients. The full study reports these points: TRBV28, TRBJ1-2 and TRBJ2-5 were preferentially used in persistent disease, while TRBV20-1 and TRBJ2-1 were favored in newly diagnosed disease. Only the TCR beta chain was sequenced and analyzed. Patients with persistent disease shared more public clonotypes (around 2,500) than newly diagnosed patients did (nearly 1,000). Persistent Graves' disease patients showed lower TCR Shannon entropy and fewer highly expanded clones than newly diagnosed patients, suggesting clonal expansion. As a limitation, the authors acknowledged that the small sample size may reduce accuracy. Peripheral blood alone was examined, since thyroid tissue, which constituted the primary lesion, could not be accessed.

Spanning cysteine to phenylalanine, the CDR3 consists of 15 amino acids. Just the 45-base CDR3 DNA is kept, in frame starting at base 1. CDR1 SGHAT and CDR2 FQNNGV were looked up in the germline V gene. Trimming leaves V shorter by 1 base and J shorter by 6 bases, with the junction holding 5 bases beyond the gene matches. The library relied on multiplex PCR. The data were produced on an Illumina HiSeq 4000. iRepertoire HTBI primers and Arm-PCR amplification of CDR3 regions were used to construct TCR beta libraries. Before sequencing, the PCR products underwent gel purification. The authors' pipeline ran thus. Across samples, around 62 TRBV and roughly 13 TRBJ segments were identified and used for gene usage analysis of CDR3 amino acid clonotypes. COPE and FqMerger were used to merge the filtered high-quality paired reads into contigs. BLAST was used to align contigs to IMGT TRBV, TRBD and TRBJ reference genes, and CDR3 was defined according to IMGT. Any clonotype with a frequency above 0.1% was classified as a highly expanded clone. Shannon entropy was used to measure repertoire diversity, and the Gini coefficient was used to measure V-J evenness. A clonotype found in more than one individual was treated as public. TCRdb trimmed public reads at Q25 via fastp, called clones via MiXCR and kept in-frame beta chains. Records with the same CDR3 protein are collapsed into one entry carrying the most frequent genes and DNA. In this record, the V and J calls reflect TCRdb's handling and not the investigators' own analysis. The sample table lists 440,000 or so distinct CDR3 sequences, approximately 16% of them with a count of one. Of the sample, roughly a tenth falls within the top ten clones.

This specimen's time point label, interpreted: newly diagnosed GD, antithyroid drugs for less than 3 months. For both TCR sequencing and RNA sequencing, RNA was extracted from PBMCs in TRIzol. The diagnosis of Graves' disease was made according to American Thyroid Association guidelines. Patients were recruited from an endocrinology department in Xi'an, China. Each patient gave roughly 10 milliliters of peripheral blood, collected in an EDTA anticoagulant tube. PBMCs were isolated by Ficoll Paque Plus density gradient separation without further T cell sorting. An Agilent 2100 Bioanalyzer and agarose gel were used to check RNA quality, while a NanoDrop 2000 measured RNA concentration. Only a few counts were recorded for this clonotype. There is no known antigen for this receptor. Per-base qualities were not stored, and no clone one base away is much larger. The sample was also reused in another study, on T cells in Graves' hyperthyroidism and ophthalmopathy. The second study's authors report: Graves' hyperthyroidism was defined as stable when no progression to ophthalmopathy occurred over 18 months of follow-up. Hyperthyroidism patients were newly diagnosed, with disease duration under 2 months, and aged 18 to 65 years. Exclusion was applied to patients with uncontrolled infections, other autoimmune diseases, pregnancy or lactation. Diagnoses were based on clinical symptoms, serum thyroxine and TRAb, thyroid ultrasound and orbital computed tomography. For the first round of RT-PCR on the TCR CDR3, the HTBI primer set was used together with the Qiagen OneStep RT-PCR kit. Most expanded thyroid clonotypes (frequency above 0.001) were also found in blood, which suggests that blood repertoires may mirror thyroid immune responses. A model built on a 13 V-J signature distinguished ophthalmopathy from stable hyperthyroidism, reaching approximately 89% sensitivity and under 84% specificity in cross-validation and 80%/75% in testing. In validation, the model predicted progression to ophthalmopathy with 55% to 71% sensitivity and approximately 78% specificity, a median of 6.5 months before onset. TCR V-J signatures able to tell the groups apart were searched for in a discovery cohort of 100 patients, of whom 43 had Graves' ophthalmopathy and 57 had stable Graves' hyperthyroidism. Prospective prediction of ophthalmopathy was tested in an independent validation cohort of approximately 19 hyperthyroidism patients and 17 patients who later progressed to ophthalmopathy. The 100 discovery patients were randomly split 7:3 into training and test sets. In addition, the study compared T-cell repertoires in thyroid tissue and in blood from roughly 6 Graves' hyperthyroidism patients. After sampling, hyperthyroidism patients received methimazole starting at 30 mg daily, and ophthalmopathy patients received high-dose intravenous methylprednisolone. A second multiplex PCR round built the libraries, followed by size selection and purification. Paired-end sequencing of the libraries was performed with 100 bp reads on an Illumina HiSeq2000. SOAPnuke was used to process the raw data, with reads discarded if the reads contained adapters or uncalled bases, had a mean Phred below 15, or lacked an exact constant-primer or identifier match. High-quality paired reads were merged using COPE v1.2.5, and each unique nucleotide sequence was defined as a clonotype. MiTCR v1.1 was used to align the clonotypes against IMGT TRBV, TRBD and TRBJ reference segments. The analysis included only V-J combinations with a frequency above 0.0001, which together covered 99.2% of the repertoires. A TCS score was defined as the ratio of F50 (clonal expansion) to E x V (chaos), with BLOSUM62-based TCRdist applied between CDR3 peptides within each V-J. Welch's t-statistics and random forest reduced just over 500 V-J features to around 14, which were used in a naive Bayes classifier (R e1071). Sample size was not statistically predetermined, and blinding of investigators to group allocation was not performed. TCR Vbeta CDR3 sequencing of 130 to 150 peripheral blood samples (under 45 ophthalmopathy, roughly 72 hyperthyroidism and some 17 progressor patients) is reported in the paper.

Here the chain combines TRBV11-2 and TRBJ2-2; 7 junctional bases match TRBD1. Sequences were derived from peripheral blood mononuclear cells (PBMCs), sampled at new diagnosis, from a patient treated with antithyroid drugs. The TCR sequence derives from a woman aged 25 to 45 with Graves disease. Donor details come from another sample of the same person, matched by shared clones. The CDR3 here reads CASSLGYRGAGELFF. DNA sequence: TGTGCCAGCAGCTTAGGCTACAGGGGCGCCGGGGAGCTGTTTTTT.